These 24 T cell receptor beta chains were sequenced from one sample in a study of shared clonotypes between healthy human individuals. This table comes from immunoSEQ multiplex PCR, and its TCRdb copy is limited to in-frame clones, with some not included. Of about 2.2 million clones listed, around 93% are singletons. CD45RO-negative, CCR7-positively selected cells formed the naive CD8 fraction, excluding terminally differentiated effector memory CD45RA+ cells. Sequences were obtained from naive CD8+ T cells from PBMCs. The receptors stem from a man aged 18 to 29 in good health. Some clones in this sample may be carry-over from other donors' samples.

Turning to this clone: Other DNA sequences of this sample code for an identical CDR3. V usage is TRBV9 and J usage is TRBJ2-5; possibly TRBD1 or TRBD2 for D (6 bases each). CDR1 is SGDLS, CDR2 YYNGEE, per germline. The CDR3 has 14 residues. V was shortened by 3 bases and J by 2 bases, with 11 bases between the two germline ends. The CDR3 DNA follows: TGTGCCAGCAGCGGAGAGGGGGGACAAGAGACCCAGTACTTC. This translates into CASSGEGGQETQYF.

CDR3 loop: CATSRDQGEPQHF. The CDR3 DNA reads TGTGCCACCAGCAGAGATCAAGGGGAGCCCCAGCATTTT. The V call is TRBV15, the J call TRBJ1-5; a weak D match, TRBD1 (5 bases). Trimming took off 0 bases at V and 8 bases at J, with 8 bases between the two ends. The V gene's germline CDR1 is LNHNV and CDR2 YYDKDF (reference sequence). The CDR3 extends over 13 amino acids.

This clone was observed once. The chain has TRBV7-9 and TRBJ1-2, with a possible D match to TRBD1 (5 bases). Germline V gene sequence: CDR1 SEHNR, CDR2 FQNEAQ (reference sequence). The length of the CDR3 is 12 residues. V was cut by 6 bases and J by 5 bases, with 10 bases left in between. The CDR3: CASSKGVYGYTF. CDR3 DNA sequence: TGTGCCAGCAGTAAAGGGGTATATGGCTACACCTTC.

The rearrangement joins TRBV5-8 to TRBJ2-7, with D perhaps TRBD1 (5 bases). Germline CDR1 SGHTS, CDR2 YDEGEE. This CDR3 is built from 14 residues. Trimming pared 4 bases from V and 3 bases from J, leaving 14 bases between. DNA of the CDR3: TGTGCCAGCAGCGCGAGGTTAACAGGCTACGAGCAGTACTTC. It translates to CASSARLTGYEQYF.

The chain links TRBV11-2 to TRBJ1-5; tentatively, D is TRBD1 (6 bases). V lost 6 bases and J 6 bases, leaving 12 bases between the germline ends. CDR1 and CDR2 from the germline V gene are SGHAT and FQNNGV. The CDR3 extends over 13 amino acids. The CDR3 sequence: CASSPEGGQPQHF. CDR3 nucleotide sequence: TGTGCCAGCAGTCCAGAGGGGGGTCAGCCCCAGCATTTT.

Concerning this clone itself: This CDR3 is also generated by other DNA sequences in the sample. The gene calls are TRBV5-1 and TRBJ2-7, with unresolved D. There are 12 residues in the CDR3. The V and J ends lost 4 bases and 3 bases respectively, with 8 bases between them. CDR1 and CDR2 (germline): SGHRS, YFSETQ. CDR3 sequence (DNA): TGCGCCAGCAGCCCACCGGACTACGAGCAGTACTTC. Translating gives CASSPPDYEQYF.

This chain uses TRBV11-2 with TRBJ2-5; weak D call: TRBD2 (7 bases). The CDR3 spans 13 residues. Germline V gene sequence: CDR1 SGHAT, CDR2 FQNNGV. Trimming stripped 7 bases from V and 4 bases from J, with 13 bases between. This CDR3 reads CASNSRGGETQYF. CDR3 coding DNA: TGTGCCAGCAACTCAAGGGGGGGAGAGACCCAGTACTTC.

The table lists this clone with a count of one. This rearrangement joins TRBV27 to TRBJ1-5; D is ambiguous. CDR1 is MNHEY and CDR2 is SMNVEV in the germline V gene (reference sequence). V was clipped by 8 bases and J by 2 bases, with 16 bases between them. This CDR3 is built from 15 residues. The CDR3 bases are TGTGCCAGCGGACCCCGGGAATCACGCAATCAGCCCCAGCATTTT. This sequence encodes CASGPRESRNQPQHF.

Remarks on this clone: Within the sample, other DNA sequences also encode this same CDR3. V is TRBV5-1 and J is TRBJ1-5; D is unclear. Trimming removed 4 bases from V and 6 bases from J, with 11 bases in between. Germline V gene lookup returns CDR1 SGHRS and CDR2 YFSETQ. This CDR3 region has 13 residues. The CDR3 protein is CASSLGGIQPQHF. In DNA form, the CDR3 reads TGCGCCAGCAGCCTCGGAGGCATTCAGCCCCAGCATTTT.

The CDR3 sequence is CASSLKLAEQFEQYF. Written as DNA, the CDR3 is TGCGCCAGCAGCCTAAAACTAGCGGAACAATTCGAGCAGTACTTC. V and J are TRBV4-3 and TRBJ2-7; TRBD2 aligns across 8 bases. This CDR3 is 15 amino acids long. CDR1 and CDR2 from the germline V gene are LGHNA and YSLEER. Unmatched junction bases numbered 11, after V lost 4 bases and J lost 6 bases.

This chain joins TRBV28 and TRBJ2-3; TRBD2 agrees at 10 bases. Germline loops: CDR1 MDHEN, CDR2 SYDVKM. V gave up 8 bases and J gave up 3 bases; unmatched junction bases: 5. The length of the CDR3 is 14 residues. In nucleotides, the CDR3 is TGTGCCAGCTCTAGCGGGAGTTGGACAGATACGCAGTATTTT. As protein: CASSSGSWTDTQYF.

The V gene is TRBV9, the J gene TRBJ2-5, with 8 nucleotides matching TRBD1. CDR1 SGDLS and CDR2 YYNGEE come from the germline V gene. The CDR3 extends over 15 amino acids. V was clipped by 0 bases and J by 5 bases; unmatched bases: 6. CDR3 nucleotide sequence: TGTGCCAGCAGCGTAGGTGGCAGGGGGCATGAGACCCAGTACTTC. Its translation is CASSVGGRGHETQYF.

V is TRBV9 and J is TRBJ1-1; D not certain. The CDR3 length is 15 residues. The germline gives CDR1 SGDLS, CDR2 YYNGEE. V lost 1 base and J lost 6, with 16 bases in between. CDR3 DNA sequence: TGTGCCAGCAGCGTACAGGCAAGAAGTAACGCTGAAGCTTTCTTT. Residues: CASSVQARSNAEAFF.

J is TRBJ1-2 and V is TRBV28; possibly TRBD1 for D (5 bases). Trimming stripped 5 bases from V and 8 bases from J, with 15 bases between. The germline CDR1 and CDR2 sequences are MDHEN and SYDVKM. The CDR3 contains 13 residues. CDR3 loop: CASSPNPGSGYTF. CDR3 in DNA: TGTGCCAGCAGTCCTAACCCAGGGTCCGGCTACACCTTC.

V is TRBV7-9 and J is TRBJ2-1, with 10 bases fitting TRBD2. The CDR3 runs 17 residues. The germline V gene has CDR1 SEHNR and CDR2 FQNEAQ (reference sequence). V gave up 5 bases and J gave up 4 bases; unmatched junction bases: 11. The CDR3 DNA reads as TGTGCCAGCAGCCCCCGGACTAGCGGTAAAGGATACAATGAGCAGTTCTTC. It is translated as CASSPRTSGKGYNEQFF.

This clone was picked up one time. This chain's CDR3 is CASSIEFPGAHYEQYF. Written as DNA, the CDR3 is TGTGCCAGTAGTATAGAATTTCCGGGGGCGCACTACGAGCAGTACTTC. This sequence joins TRBV19 and TRBJ2-7; D tentatively fits TRBD1 or TRBD2 (6 bases each). V shed 0 bases and J shed 3 bases, with 15 bases lying between them. The germline V gene encodes CDR1 LNHDA and CDR2 SQIVND (reference sequence). This CDR3 has 16 amino acids. The full variable domain, its missing parts supplied by reference TRBV19 and TRBJ2-7, is DGGITQSPKYLFRKEGQNVTLSCEQNLNHDAMYWYRQDPGQGLRLIYYSQIVNDFQKGDIAEGYSVSREKKESFPLTVTSAQKNPTAFYLCASSIEFPGAHYEQYFGPGTRLTVT.

The genes are TRBV2 and TRBJ1-5, with a possible D match to TRBD1 (6 bases). V lost 3 bases and J lost 8, with 17 bases in between. This CDR3 comprises 15 residues. CDR1 is SNHLY and CDR2 is FYNNEI in the germline V gene. CDR3 amino acids: CASSDVGGAKKPQHF. The CDR3 region has the DNA TGTGCCAGCAGTGATGTCGGGGGGGCGAAAAAGCCCCAGCATTTT.

J is TRBJ2-1 and V is TRBV7-8; tentatively, D is TRBD1 (5 bases). The V and J ends lost 5 bases and 3 bases respectively, with 11 bases between them. The CDR3 length is 14 residues. Germline V gene lookup returns CDR1 SGHVS and CDR2 FQNEAQ. CDR3 nucleotide sequence: TGTGCCAGCAGCCGCCTTGACAGCTACAATGAGCAGTTCTTC. This translates into CASSRLDSYNEQFF.

This clone came up a few times. This sequence joins TRBV14 and TRBJ2-2; D not resolved. The CDR3 covers 13 residues. CDR1 SGHDN and CDR2 FVKESK come from the germline V gene. V lost 3 bases and J lost 7, with 9 bases in between. CDR3 residues: CASSQLRYGELFF. The CDR3 region has the DNA TGTGCCAGCAGCCAGCTCAGATACGGGGAGCTGTTTTTT.

The chain has TRBV27 and TRBJ2-7, with a possible D match to TRBD2 (7 bases). CDR1 and CDR2 (germline): MNHEY, SMNVEV (reference sequence). The ends were cut back, 11 bases at V and 3 bases at J, with 23 bases in the middle. The CDR3 totals 15 residues. Here the CDR3 DNA reads TGTGCCGCTGCCCGGGGGCCAGGGGACTACTACGAGCAGTACTTC. Protein sequence: CAAARGPGDYYEQYF.

This clone was found once. The rearrangement joins TRBV7-3 to TRBJ2-3; weak D call: TRBD1 (5 bases). The CDR3 loop spans 14 amino acids. Trimming cost V 1 base and J 5 bases, with 10 bases left between them. Germline loops: CDR1 SGHTA, CDR2 FQGTGA. CDR3 in amino acids: CASSLMGQLDTQYF. In nucleotides, the CDR3 is TGTGCCAGCAGCTTAATGGGGCAGCTAGATACGCAGTATTTT.

The chain couples TRBV4-2 to TRBJ1-4; D is uncertain. Trimming cost V 0 bases and J 1 base, with 21 bases left between them. Germline loops: CDR1 LGHNA, CDR2 YNFKEQ. The CDR3 is 20 residues long. The CDR3 nucleotides read TGTGCCAGCAGCCAAGACCGCGGAGGGCGAGGCTCAGGAACTAATGAAAAACTGTTTTTT. Its translation: CASSQDRGGRGSGTNEKLFF.

The chain joins TRBV29-1 to TRBJ2-2, with D possibly TRBD1 on 5 matching bases. The V end lost 7 bases, the J end lost 7 bases, and 13 bases lay between the germline ends. The CDR3 is made up of 12 amino acids. Germline-derived CDR1 and CDR2 are SQVTM and ANQGSEA. The CDR3 nucleotides read TGCAGCGCCAGTGGGGCGGTCGGGGAGCTGTTTTTT. It is translated as CSASGAVGELFF.

The chain joins TRBV4-1 to TRBJ1-4; D ambiguous. CDR3 length: 19 residues. Trimming stripped 0 bases from V and 1 base from J, with 18 bases between. Per germline, CDR1 MGHRA and CDR2 YSYEKL. CDR3 DNA: TGCGCCAGCAGCCAAGATCTCCGGCGTAGCTTAAGAACTAATGAAAAACTGTTTTTT. Translated, it gives CASSQDLRRSLRTNEKLFF.